This T cell receptor beta chain was captured by sequencing in a study of blood T cell repertoires in COVID-19. About the study: The samples span acute and convalescent COVID-19 from the United States, Italy and Spain. Sources were T cells, B-cell-depleted T cells, or PBMCs; the material itself was cDNA or gDNA.

CDR1 and CDR2 from the germline V gene are SGDLS and YYNGEE. V shed 4 bases and J 7 bases; nucleotides not matched to a gene: 3. CDR3 length equals 15 residues. Per the original data handling: Reference gene primer amplification in the assay estimated nucleated cell counts. Clones were read by immunoSEQ multiplex PCR, and TCRdb kept only the in-frame ones, dropping some. The V and J calls and clone size were taken over from that table, and D and trimming were inferred from the DNA. The sample has approximately 240,000 clones; more than 65% are singletons. This TCR came from a woman aged 25 to 39 who had recovered from COVID-19. The source material was peripheral blood. The chain carries TRBV9 and TRBJ2-1, with 15 positions matching TRBD2. CDR3 nucleotide sequence: TGTGCCAGCAGCCTGGGGACTAGCGGGAGGAATGAGCAGTTCTTC. Its protein product is CASSLGTSGRNEQFF. Combining the CDR3 with reference TRBV9 and TRBJ2-1 gives the whole variable domain DSGVTQTPKHLITATGQRVTLRCSPRSGDLSVYWYQQSLDQGLQFLIQYYNGEERAKGNILERFSAQQFPDLHSELNLSSLELGDSALYFCASSLGTSGRNEQFFGPGTRLTVL.